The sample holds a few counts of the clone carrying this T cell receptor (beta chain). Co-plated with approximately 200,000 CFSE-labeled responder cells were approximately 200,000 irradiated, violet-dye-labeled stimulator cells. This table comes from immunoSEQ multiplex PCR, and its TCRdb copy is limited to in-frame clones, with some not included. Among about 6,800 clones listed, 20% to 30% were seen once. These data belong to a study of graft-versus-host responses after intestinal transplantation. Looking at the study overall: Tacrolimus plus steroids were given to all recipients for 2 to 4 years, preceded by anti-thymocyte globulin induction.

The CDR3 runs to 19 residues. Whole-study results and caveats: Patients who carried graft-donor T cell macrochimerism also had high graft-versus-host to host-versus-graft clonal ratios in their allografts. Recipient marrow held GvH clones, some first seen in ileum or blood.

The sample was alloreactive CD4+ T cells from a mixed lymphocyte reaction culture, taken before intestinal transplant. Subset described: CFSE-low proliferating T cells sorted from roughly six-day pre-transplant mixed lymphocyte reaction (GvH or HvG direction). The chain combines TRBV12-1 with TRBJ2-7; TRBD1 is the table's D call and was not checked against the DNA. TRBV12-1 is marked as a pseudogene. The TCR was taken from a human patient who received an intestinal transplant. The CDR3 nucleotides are TGTGCCAGCAGCTATGATCACAGGGGCCACCGCTCGGTTTGTCACGAGCAGTACTTC. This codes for CASSYDHRGHRSVCHEQYF.